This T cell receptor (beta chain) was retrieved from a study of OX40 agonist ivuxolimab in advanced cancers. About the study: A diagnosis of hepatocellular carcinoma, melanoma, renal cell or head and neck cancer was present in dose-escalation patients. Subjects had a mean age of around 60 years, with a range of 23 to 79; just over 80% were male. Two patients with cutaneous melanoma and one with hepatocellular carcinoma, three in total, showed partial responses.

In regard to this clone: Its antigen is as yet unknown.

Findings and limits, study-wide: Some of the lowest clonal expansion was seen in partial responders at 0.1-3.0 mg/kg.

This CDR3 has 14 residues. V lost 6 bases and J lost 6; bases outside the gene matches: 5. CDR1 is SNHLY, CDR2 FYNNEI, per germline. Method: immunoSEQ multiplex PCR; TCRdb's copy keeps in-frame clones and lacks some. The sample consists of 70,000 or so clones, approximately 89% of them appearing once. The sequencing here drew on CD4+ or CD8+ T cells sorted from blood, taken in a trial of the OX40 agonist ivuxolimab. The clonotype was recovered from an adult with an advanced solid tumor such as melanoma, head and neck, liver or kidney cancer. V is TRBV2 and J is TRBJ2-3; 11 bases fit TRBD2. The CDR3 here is CASRRWTSGDTQYF. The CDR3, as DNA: TGTGCCAGCAGGAGATGGACTAGCGGGGATACGCAGTATTTT. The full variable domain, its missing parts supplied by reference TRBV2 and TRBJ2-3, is EPEVTQTPSHQVTQMGQEVILRCVPISNHLYFYWYRQILGQKVEFLVSFYNNEISEKSEIFDDQFSVERPDGSNFTLKIRSTKLEDSAMYFCASRRWTSGDTQYFGPGTRLTVL.